These T cell receptor beta chains were read from a single sample in a study of blood T cell repertoires in COVID-19. Assay: immunoSEQ multiplex PCR; the TCRdb copy retains only in-frame clones and omits some. In the table there are 150,000 to 200,000 clones, more than 65% of which are singletons. Material for sequencing was PBMCs or T cells enriched from blood (not recorded which). These receptors all come from a woman aged 45-65 years with acute COVID-19. Both conserved end residues are part of each CDR3. The D gene is left open where the match is weak. A clone size is listed for some rows: how often the clone was seen (once, few, many), or a class if it is expanded.

d_call	v_call	j_call	clone_size	cdr3_aa	cdr3_nt
.	TRBV19	TRBJ1-4	few	CASSMTSVTNEKLFF	TGTGCCAGTAGTATGACTAGCGTTACTAATGAAAAACTGTTTTTT
.	TRBV6-5	TRBJ1-1	.	CASVMNTEAFF	TGTGCCAGCGTAATGAACACTGAAGCTTTCTTT
TRBD1	TRBV6-5	TRBJ1-1	.	CASRSGGRNTEAFF	TGTGCCAGCAGATCAGGGGGCAGGAACACTGAAGCTTTCTTT
TRBD1	TRBV28	TRBJ2-1	once	CASDIGSRDRGTNEQFF	TGTGCCAGCGACATCGGGTCACGGGACAGGGGGACCAATGAGCAGTTCTTC
.	TRBV5-5	TRBJ1-2	few	CASSLTDYGYTF	TGTGCCAGCAGCTTGACGGACTATGGCTACACCTTC
.	TRBV12-3/TRBV12-4	TRBJ2-3	.	CASSAGDTQYF	TGTGCCAGCAGTGCCGGAGATACGCAGTATTTT
TRBD1	TRBV18	TRBJ1-2	once	CASSPSDRAFGYTF	TGTGCCAGCTCACCCTCGGACAGGGCATTTGGCTACACCTTC
TRBD1	TRBV7-8	TRBJ2-2	.	CASSRRQGTNTGELFF	TGTGCCAGCAGCCGAAGACAGGGGACGAACACCGGGGAGCTGTTTTTT
TRBD1	TRBV7-6	TRBJ2-2	.	CASSLYLTGDTGELFF	TGTGCCAGCAGCTTATACCTGACAGGGGACACCGGGGAGCTGTTTTTT
.	TRBV6-6	TRBJ1-1	.	CASSYPTRGPEAFF	TGTGCCAGCAGTTACCCCACCCGGGGTCCTGAAGCTTTCTTT
.	TRBV24-1	TRBJ1-5	.	CATSDPRVGSGQPQHF	TGTGCCACCAGTGATCCCCGGGTTGGCAGCGGCCAGCCCCAGCATTTT
TRBD2	TRBV10-2	TRBJ2-5	.	CASTGLAGGSGTQYF	TGCGCCAGCACCGGACTAGCGGGGGGCTCGGGGACCCAGTACTTC
.	TRBV19	TRBJ2-5	.	CASSRGTFQETQYF	TGTGCCAGTAGTAGAGGGACATTTCAAGAGACCCAGTACTTC
.	TRBV4-2	TRBJ2-1	.	CASSLSRTGRNEQFF	TGTGCCAGCAGCCTGTCGCGAACAGGGCGCAATGAGCAGTTCTTC
TRBD1	TRBV12-3/TRBV12-4	TRBJ1-2	.	CASSGDSNYGYTF	TGTGCCAGCAGTGGGGACAGTAACTATGGCTACACCTTC
.	TRBV14	TRBJ2-3	.	CASSQDIEGTDTQYF	TGTGCCAGCAGCCAAGACATAGAGGGCACAGATACGCAGTATTTT
.	TRBV7-2	TRBJ2-2	.	CASSLDTRGTGELFF	TGTGCCAGCAGCTTAGATACCAGGGGAACCGGGGAGCTGTTTTTT
TRBD1	TRBV9	TRBJ1-6	few	CASSAQGAPFNSPLHF	TGTGCCAGCAGCGCGCAGGGGGCCCCTTTTAATTCACCCCTCCACTTT
.	TRBV4-3	TRBJ1-6	.	CASSQDKGNSPLHF	TGCGCCAGCAGCCAAGACAAGGGGAATTCACCCCTCCACTTT
.	TRBV28	TRBJ1-4	few	CASTQNTGKLFF	TGTGCCAGCACCCAAAACACGGGAAAACTGTTTTTT
.	TRBV5-1	TRBJ1-1	.	CASSLPPYTEAFF	TGCGCCAGCAGCCTACCCCCGTACACTGAAGCTTTCTTT
TRBD2	TRBV4-2	TRBJ2-3	.	CASSQDGGGADTQYF	TGTGCCAGCAGCCAAGATGGTGGGGGGGCAGATACGCAGTATTTT
.	TRBV5-1	TRBJ1-6	.	CASSFGSGGGNSPLHF	TGCGCCAGCAGCTTTGGATCGGGGGGAGGCAATTCACCCCTCCACTTT
.	TRBV2	TRBJ1-6	.	CASSGGAGVSPPLHF	TGTGCCAGCAGTGGAGGCGCAGGGGTATCTCCACCCCTCCACTTT
TRBD1	TRBV6-6	TRBJ1-5	.	CASSSQGRSDQPQHF	TGTGCCAGCAGTTCACAGGGGAGGTCCGATCAGCCCCAGCATTTT
.	TRBV5-4	TRBJ1-2	once	CASSSPEGNGYTF	TGTGCCAGCAGCTCCCCCGAGGGTAATGGCTACACCTTC
TRBD1	TRBV5-1	TRBJ2-3	.	CASSLGHRDRGTDTQYF	TGCGCCAGCAGCTTGGGACACCGGGACAGGGGCACAGATACGCAGTATTTT
.	TRBV5-4	TRBJ2-5	once	CASSLRGAETQYF	TGTGCCAGCAGCTTGCGGGGGGCAGAGACCCAGTACTTC
TRBD1	TRBV18	TRBJ1-1	.	CASSPRAPETGGPEAFF	TGTGCCAGCTCACCACGGGCCCCCGAGACAGGGGGCCCTGAAGCTTTCTTT
TRBD1	TRBV30	TRBJ1-5	.	CAWSLQGQGAKRYQPQHF	TGTGCCTGGAGTTTGCAGGGACAGGGGGCTAAGCGGTATCAGCCCCAGCATTTT
TRBD2	TRBV28	TRBJ2-4	.	CASTLRGGWAKNIQYF	TGTGCCAGCACCCTGCGGGGGGGCTGGGCCAAAAACATTCAGTACTTC
.	TRBV5-1	TRBJ1-2	.	CASSGGAGNGYTF	TGCGCCAGCAGCGGGGGGGCAGGGAACGGCTACACCTTC
.	TRBV7-6	TRBJ1-5	.	CASSSGQPNQPQHF	TGTGCCAGCAGCTCCGGACAGCCGAATCAGCCCCAGCATTTT
TRBD1	TRBV24-1	TRBJ1-2	few	CATSDGFGTGDNYGYTF	TGTGCCACCAGTGACGGCTTTGGGACAGGCGATAACTATGGCTACACCTTC
.	TRBV27	TRBJ1-1	.	CASSPQRGGYTEAFF	TGTGCCAGCAGTCCCCAGAGGGGGGGATACACTGAAGCTTTCTTT
TRBD2	TRBV5-1	TRBJ2-3	.	CASTLRGSTDTQYF	TGCGCCAGCACCCTGCGGGGGAGCACAGATACGCAGTATTTT
TRBD1	TRBV28	TRBJ1-1	.	CASKRGDRENTEAFF	TGTGCCAGCAAGAGGGGGGACAGGGAGAACACTGAAGCTTTCTTT
TRBD2	TRBV24-1	TRBJ2-1	.	CATSDALAGVYNEQFF	TGTGCCACCAGTGATGCCCTAGCGGGGGTTTACAATGAGCAGTTCTTC
TRBD1	TRBV2	TRBJ1-2	.	CASSLRTGEYGYTF	TGTGCCAGCAGCCTAAGGACAGGGGAGTATGGCTACACCTTC
.	TRBV30	TRBJ1-2	.	CAWPRGQGSNYGYTF	TGTGCCTGGCCCCGCGGGCAGGGGAGTAACTATGGCTACACCTTC
.	TRBV6-5	TRBJ1-4	once	CASSYVREGEKLFF	TGTGCCAGCAGTTACGTCCGGGAGGGGGAAAAACTGTTTTTT
TRBD1	TRBV5-1	TRBJ1-1	.	CASSQDFGTANTEAFF	TGCGCCAGCAGCCAAGACTTCGGGACAGCGAACACTGAAGCTTTCTTT
.	TRBV28	TRBJ1-3	.	CASSTIWRGNTIYF	TGTGCCAGCAGCACAATATGGAGGGGAAACACCATATATTTT
.	TRBV9	TRBJ1-1	.	CASSVATGVNTEAFF	TGTGCCAGCAGCGTAGCTACGGGGGTGAACACTGAAGCTTTCTTT
.	TRBV7-8	TRBJ1-2	.	CASSLGGGQRTYNYGYTF	TGTGCCAGCAGCCTAGGGGGGGGACAACGGACTTATAACTATGGCTACACCTTC
TRBD1	TRBV15	TRBJ1-6	.	CATSMGQYNSPLHF	TGTGCCACCAGCATGGGACAGTATAATTCACCCCTCCACTTT
.	TRBV19	TRBJ1-1	.	CASIGDTLMNTEAFF	TGTGCCAGTATTGGGGACACACTTATGAACACTGAAGCTTTCTTT
TRBD2	TRBV7-2	TRBJ2-5	.	CASSFPPRTSGWTQYF	TGTGCCAGCAGCTTTCCACCTCGGACTAGCGGATGGACCCAGTACTTC
.	TRBV7-2	TRBJ1-1	.	CASSTRSAGTANTEAFF	TGTGCCAGCAGCACACGATCAGCGGGCACGGCGAACACTGAAGCTTTCTTT
.	TRBV7-2	TRBJ1-1	.	CASSPRQAMRNTEAFF	TGTGCCAGCAGCCCCCGGCAGGCGATGAGGAACACTGAAGCTTTCTTT
TRBD1	TRBV5-1	TRBJ1-4	.	CASSRTGKFTGNEKLFF	TGCGCCAGCAGCCGGACAGGGAAATTCACAGGCAATGAAAAACTGTTTTTT